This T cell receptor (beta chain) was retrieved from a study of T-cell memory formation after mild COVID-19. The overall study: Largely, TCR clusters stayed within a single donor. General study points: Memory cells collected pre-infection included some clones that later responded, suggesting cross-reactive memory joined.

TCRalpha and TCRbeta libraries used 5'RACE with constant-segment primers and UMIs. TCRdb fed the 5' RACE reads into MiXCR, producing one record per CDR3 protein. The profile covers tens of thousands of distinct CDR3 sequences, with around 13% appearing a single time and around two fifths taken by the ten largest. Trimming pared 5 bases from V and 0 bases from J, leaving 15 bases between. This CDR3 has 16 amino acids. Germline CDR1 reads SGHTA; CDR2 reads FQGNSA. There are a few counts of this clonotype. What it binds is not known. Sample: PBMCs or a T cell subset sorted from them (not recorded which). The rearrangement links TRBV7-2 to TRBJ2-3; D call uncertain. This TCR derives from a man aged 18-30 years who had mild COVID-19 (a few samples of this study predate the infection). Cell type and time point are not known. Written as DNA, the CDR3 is TGTGCCAGCAGCCGCACCGTGGATACTAGCACAGATACGCAGTATTTT. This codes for CASSRTVDTSTDTQYF.